This T cell receptor (beta chain) was identified during a study of T cell responses to AZD1222 COVID-19 vaccine. Study-level information: It was second doses at about 4 or about 12 weeks that were pooled. Study-wide findings and caveats: Of the AZD1222 recipients, only 5 or 6 were seropositive at baseline. Epitopes outside B.1.351 and B.1.1.7 mutated regions reportedly drew nearly half of spike TCRs.

Only in-frame clones appear in the TCRdb table, and some are missing; sequencing was by immunoSEQ multiplex PCR. Among about 140,000 clones listed, 89% were seen once. Regarding this clone: The antigen remains unidentified.

Germline CDR1 SGHRS, CDR2 YFSETQ. This CDR3 spans 13 amino acids. Trimming took off 0 bases at V and 0 bases at J, with 2 bases between the two ends. The receptor was derived from an adult in good health. V gene TRBV5-1 combines with J gene TRBJ2-3; D uncertain. The sequenced sample was peripheral blood, obtained on day 0 of AZD1222 vaccination. CDR3 nucleotide sequence: TGCGCCAGCAGCTTGGCCAGCACAGATACGCAGTATTTT. Its protein is CASSLASTDTQYF. Variable domain in full (rest from reference TRBV5-1 and TRBJ2-3): KAGVTQTPRYLIKTRGQQVTLSCSPISGHRSVSWYQQTPGQGLQFLFEYFSETQRNKGNFPGRFSGRQFSNSRSEMNVSTLELGDSALYLCASSLASTDTQYFGPGTRLTVL.